Presented here are 4 T cell receptor beta chains from one specimen sequenced in a study of blood T cell repertoires in COVID-19 (dated by TCRdb to 2018 to 2020). Receptor amplification or capture employed the immunoSEQ multiplex PCR assay. In TCRdb, the immuneACCESS table is reduced to in-frame sequences with V and J assigned. These tables do not hold every clone; where another copy was compared, an unresolved V gene accounts for under half, and the others remain unexplained. This sample comprises under 300,000 clones, about 89% of them detected only once. Together, the top ten hold 0.95% to 1.5% of the sample. Sequenced: PBMCs or T cells enriched from blood (not recorded which). These receptors came from a human donor in a cohort exposed to, infected with or recovered from COVID-19 (not recorded which). The donor label of this sample is uncertain.

The V call is TRBV25-1, the J call TRBJ1-2; 7 bases align to TRBD1. The germline gives CDR1 MGHDK, CDR2 SYGVNS. The CDR3 contains 14 residues. V lost 4 bases, J lost 3 bases, and 5 bases stayed unmatched. The CDR3 spells CASSGTGLDYGYTF. The DNA of the CDR3 is TGTGCCAGCAGTGGGACAGGTCTTGACTATGGCTACACCTTC.

The V gene is TRBV2, the J gene TRBJ2-3; weak D call: TRBD2 (5 bases). CDR1 is SNHLY, CDR2 FYNNEI, per germline. The CDR3 runs to 13 residues. The ends were cut back, 5 bases at V and 8 bases at J, with 14 bases in the middle. CDR3 sequence (DNA): TGTGCCAGCAGTTTCGACTCTCGGGGTACGCAGTATTTT. The encoded protein is CASSFDSRGTQYF.

This chain links TRBV21-1 with TRBJ1-5; the D call of TRBD1 is as the table states it, not checked on the DNA. TRBV21-1 is a recognized pseudogene. This CDR3 is built from 16 residues. This CDR3 reads CASSKSLAQGDQPQHF. The CDR3 DNA sequence: TGTGCCAGCAGCAAGAGCCTTGCCCAGGGTGATCAGCCCCAGCATTTT.

The gene calls are TRBV11-2 and TRBJ2-3; tentative D call: TRBD2 (6 bases). Germline CDR1 and CDR2: SGHAT and FQNNGV. This CDR3 region has 14 residues. Trimming took off 1 base at V and 12 bases at J, with 17 bases between the two ends. CDR3 in amino acids: CASSLGRGFRPQYF. In DNA form, the CDR3 reads TGTGCCAGCAGCTTAGGGCGGGGATTTCGTCCCCAGTATTTT.